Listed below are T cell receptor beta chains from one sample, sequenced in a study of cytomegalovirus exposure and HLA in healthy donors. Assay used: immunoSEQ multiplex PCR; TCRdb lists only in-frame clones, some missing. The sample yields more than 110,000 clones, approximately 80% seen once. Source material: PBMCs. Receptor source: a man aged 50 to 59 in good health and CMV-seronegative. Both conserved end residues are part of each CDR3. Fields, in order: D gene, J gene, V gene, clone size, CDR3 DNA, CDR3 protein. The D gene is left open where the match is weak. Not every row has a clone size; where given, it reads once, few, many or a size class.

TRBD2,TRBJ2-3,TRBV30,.,TGTGCCTGGAGTCCAGGACTAGCGGGAGAAACAGATACGCAGTATTTT,CAWSPGLAGETDTQYF
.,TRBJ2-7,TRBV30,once,TGTGCCTGGATAGACAGTTGGGGCCCATACGAGCAGTACTTC,CAWIDSWGPYEQYF
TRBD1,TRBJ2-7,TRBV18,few,TGTGCCAGCTCAACCGGGACAGGTGGCTACGAGCAGTACTTC,CASSTGTGGYEQYF
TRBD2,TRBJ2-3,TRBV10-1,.,TGCGCCAGCAGTGAGACTAGCGGGAGGTACGCAGATACGCAGTATTTT,CASSETSGRYADTQYF
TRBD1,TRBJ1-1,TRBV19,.,TGTGCCAGTATGGGACAGGGGAGGACTGAAGCTTTCTTT,CASMGQGRTEAFF
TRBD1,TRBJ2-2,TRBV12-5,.,TGTGCTAGTGGTCCCGTTACCCCGGACAGGGGCGACACCGGGGAGCTGTTTTTT,CASGPVTPDRGDTGELFF
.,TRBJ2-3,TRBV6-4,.,TGTGCCAGCAGTGATGGGGGCCACACAGATACGCAGTATTTT,CASSDGGHTDTQYF
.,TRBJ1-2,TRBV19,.,TGTGCCAGTAGCAGGGACATCGGCGGCTACACCTTC,CASSRDIGGYTF
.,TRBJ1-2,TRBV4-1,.,TGCGCCAGCAGCCAAGCCTGGGGAGGGGGTGAGAACTATGGCTACACCTTC,CASSQAWGGGENYGYTF
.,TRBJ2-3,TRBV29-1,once,TGCAGCGTTTCCGGACTGGAGGATACGCAGTATTTT,CSVSGLEDTQYF
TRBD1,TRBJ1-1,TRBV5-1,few,TGCGCCAGCAGCTTGGAAAGACAGGGGACTGAAGCTTTCTTT,CASSLERQGTEAFF
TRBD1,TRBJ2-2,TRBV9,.,TGTGCCAGCAGCGTAGAAGGGGGCATCACCGGGGAGCTGTTTTTT,CASSVEGGITGELFF
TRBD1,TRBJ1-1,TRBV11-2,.,TGTGCCAGCAGCTTCGGCATGCAGGGGGCGGGTGAAGCTTTCTTT,CASSFGMQGAGEAFF
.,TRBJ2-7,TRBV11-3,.,TGTGCCAGCAGCTCGGACCGGGGGAGCCACGAGCAGTACTTC,CASSSDRGSHEQYF
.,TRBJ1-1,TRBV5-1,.,TGCGCCAGCAGCTTGGAGGTGGGAGCCACTGAAGCTTTCTTT,CASSLEVGATEAFF
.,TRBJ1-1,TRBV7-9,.,TGTGCCAGCAGCGAAGACAGCCTTGAAGCTTTCTTT,CASSEDSLEAFF
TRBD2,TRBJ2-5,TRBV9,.,TGTGCCAGCAGCGTAAGAATTGGAGCGGGAAGGGAGACCCAGTACTTC,CASSVRIGAGRETQYF
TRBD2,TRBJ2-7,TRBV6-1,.,TGTGCCAGCAGGATGACTAGCGGGAGGTACGAGCAGTACTTC,CASRMTSGRYEQYF
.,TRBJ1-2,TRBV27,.,TGTGCCAGCAGTTTATCGGTCTGGGCAGGGGCGGAGGGCTACACCTTC,CASSLSVWAGAEGYTF
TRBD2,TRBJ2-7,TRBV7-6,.,TGTGCCAGCAGCCTCGGGACTAGCGGGGGCTACGAGCAGTACTTC,CASSLGTSGGYEQYF
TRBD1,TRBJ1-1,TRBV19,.,TGTGCCAGTAGGAGCGGGGGTGGAGCAGGGGGCACTGAAGCTTTCTTT,CASRSGGGAGGTEAFF
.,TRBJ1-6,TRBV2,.,TGTGCCAGCAGTGAGGGCCTAAGCTCCTATAATTCACCCCTCCACTTT,CASSEGLSSYNSPLHF
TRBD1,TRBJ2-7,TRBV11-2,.,TGTGCCAGCAGCTTAGATCTGGGGACAGGTCGCTACGAGCAGTACTTC,CASSLDLGTGRYEQYF
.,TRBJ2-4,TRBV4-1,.,TGCGCCAGCAGCCAAGATTCAGGGCTCAAAAACATTCAGTACTTC,CASSQDSGLKNIQYF
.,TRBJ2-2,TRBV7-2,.,TGTGCCAGCAGCCTAAGTTCGGTCAACGGGGAGCTGTTTTTT,CASSLSSVNGELFF
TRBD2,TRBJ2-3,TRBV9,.,TGTGCCAGCAGCCCCGGGGGGGGAAGCACAGATACGCAGTATTTT,CASSPGGGSTDTQYF
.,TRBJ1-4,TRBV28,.,TGTGCCAGCCTTCTTAATGAAAAACTGTTTTTT,CASLLNEKLFF
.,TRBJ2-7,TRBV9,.,TGTGCCAGCAGCGTAGCCCCCACGGGGGACGAGCAGTACTTC,CASSVAPTGDEQYF
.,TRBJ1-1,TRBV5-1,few,TGCGCCAGCAGCTATGATACCGGGACTTACACTGAAGCTTTCTTT,CASSYDTGTYTEAFF
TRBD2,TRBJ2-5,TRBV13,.,TGTGCCAGCAGCAAAACTAGCGGGGGGGAGACCCAGTACTTC,CASSKTSGGETQYF
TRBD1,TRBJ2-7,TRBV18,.,TGTGCCAGCTCACCCCCCGGACAGGGAGCCTCCGAGCAGTACTTC,CASSPPGQGASEQYF
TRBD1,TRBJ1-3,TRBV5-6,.,TGTGCCAGCAGCTCCCGGACAGGGTTTGGAAACACCATATATTTT,CASSSRTGFGNTIYF
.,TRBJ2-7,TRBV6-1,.,TGTGCCAGCAGTGAAGGGACAGAGCCGCCTTGGGAGCAGTACTTC,CASSEGTEPPWEQYF
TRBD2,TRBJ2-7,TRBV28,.,TGTGCCAGCACCTCAGGGACTAGCGACTCTTACGAGCAGTACTTC,CASTSGTSDSYEQYF
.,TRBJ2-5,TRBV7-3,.,TGTGCCAGCAGCTTAGGCTGGCGCGGCGAGACCCAGTACTTC,CASSLGWRGETQYF
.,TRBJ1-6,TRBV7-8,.,TGTGCCAGCAGACTCACAGGGATTTCACCCCTCCACTTT,CASRLTGISPLHF
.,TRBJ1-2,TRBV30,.,TGTGCCTGGAGTGGGGGACATGGTGTAGGGGGCTACACCTTC,CAWSGGHGVGGYTF
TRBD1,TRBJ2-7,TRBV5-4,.,TGTGCCAGCAGCTTAGGACAGGGGTCCCTGACGCACGAGCAGTACTTC,CASSLGQGSLTHEQYF
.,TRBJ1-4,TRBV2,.,TGTGCCAGCAGCCCCCGCGGGGGGGATGAAAAACTGTTTTTT,CASSPRGGDEKLFF
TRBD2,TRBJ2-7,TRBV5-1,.,TGCGCCAGCAGCCCGGGACTAGCGGTTAGCTCCTACGAGCAGTACTTC,CASSPGLAVSSYEQYF
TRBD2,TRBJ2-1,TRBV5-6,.,TGTGCCAGCAGCTTGCGTGCGGGAGTAATCTGGAATGAGCAGTTCTTC,CASSLRAGVIWNEQFF
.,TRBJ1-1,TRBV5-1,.,TGCGCCAGCAGCCTAAGTGCGGGATTGAACACTGAAGCTTTCTTT,CASSLSAGLNTEAFF
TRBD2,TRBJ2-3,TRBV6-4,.,TGTGCCAGCAGTATGACTAGCGGGGGAGGCACAGATACGCAGTATTTT,CASSMTSGGGTDTQYF
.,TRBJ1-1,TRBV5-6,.,TGTGCCAGCACCAAAAAACAGTATCGCAGTTATATATCGAACACTGAAGCTTTCTTT,CASTKKQYRSYISNTEAFF
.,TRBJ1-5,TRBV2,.,TGTGCCAGCAAGGGGGAAGGACCTCAGCCCCAGCATTTT,CASKGEGPQPQHF
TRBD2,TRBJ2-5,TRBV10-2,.,TGCGCCAGCAGTGAGAGACTAGCCGGAGAGACCCAGTACTTC,CASSERLAGETQYF
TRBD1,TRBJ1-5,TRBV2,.,TGTGCCAGCAGTGAAGAAGGACAGGGCAATCAGCCCCAGCATTTT,CASSEEGQGNQPQHF
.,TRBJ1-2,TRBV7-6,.,TGTGCCAGCAGCCCGGGTGATGGCTACACCTTC,CASSPGDGYTF
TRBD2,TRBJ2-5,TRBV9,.,TGTGCCAGCAGCGTGAGCGGGGGGGCGAAAGAGACCCAGTACTTC,CASSVSGGAKETQYF
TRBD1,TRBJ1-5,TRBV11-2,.,TGTGCCAGCAGCGCGGGACAGGGGAGGGGACCCCAGCATTTT,CASSAGQGRGPQHF
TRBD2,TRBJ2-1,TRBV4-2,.,TGTGCCAGCAGCCAAGATGGGACTAGCGGGAGGGTTGAGCAGTTCTTC,CASSQDGTSGRVEQFF
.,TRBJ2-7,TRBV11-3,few,TGTGCCAGCAGCTCCCACACCTACGAGCAGTACTTC,CASSSHTYEQYF
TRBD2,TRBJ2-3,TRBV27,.,TGTGCCAGCAGCATCGGACTAGCGGGACCAGAGCAACTCACAGATACGCAGTATTTT,CASSIGLAGPEQLTDTQYF